The rows below give T cell receptor beta chains drawn from one sample of a study of vaccination and CD4 T cells after COVID-19. TCRdb re-called the PCR reads with MiXCR, one entry per CDR3 protein. This table holds about 26,000 distinct CDR3 sequences, around 50% found once. Their target antigens are unknown. Source: CD4+ T cells from blood, cultured in vitro, taken before SARS-CoV-2 vaccination. The receptors here all came from a human donor who received a COVID-19 vaccine. Both conserved end residues are trimmed from each CDR3.

cdr3_aa	cdr3_length	v_call	j_call
SARVERNQPQH	11	TRBV20-1	TRBJ1-5
ASRTDRGRINEQF	13	TRBV6-1	TRBJ2-1
SARDPGGGLNTEAF	14	TRBV20-1	TRBJ1-1
AITTQGPRSGNTIY	14	TRBV10-3	TRBJ1-3
ASSRFAGGRDGELF	14	TRBV7-2	TRBJ2-2
AWSVRRQGSEQY	12	TRBV30	TRBJ2-7
ASSPRQGNSPLH	12	TRBV7-9	TRBJ1-6
ASKQGTGTDTQY	12	TRBV19	TRBJ2-3
ASSFGGAEQETQY	13	TRBV27	TRBJ2-5
ASSNRAGELF	10	TRBV6-1	TRBJ2-2
ARSLRAPQGNEYGYT	15	TRBV5-3	TRBJ1-2
AWTKSRQGTRYEQY	14	TRBV30	TRBJ2-7
ASSRGRSSYNEQF	13	TRBV11-3	TRBJ2-1
ASSDDRYSNQPQH	13	TRBV2	TRBJ1-5
ASSLVGNQETQY	12	TRBV7-8	TRBJ2-5
ASSTSTGFNQPQH	13	TRBV12-3/TRBV12-4	TRBJ1-5
ASSQGPAGAQNTQY	14	TRBV4-2	TRBJ2-3
ASSRGGGGKTEAF	13	TRBV4-2	TRBJ1-1
ASSLWGRRGETQY	13	TRBV27	TRBJ2-5
ASSPGGHGELF	11	TRBV6-1	TRBJ2-2
ASSGIAGGPSDIQETQY	17	TRBV12-3/TRBV12-4	TRBJ2-5
ASSQDGGSYNEQF	13	TRBV3-1	TRBJ2-1
SARDLLAGETQY	12	TRBV20-1	TRBJ2-5
AWSQDNEQF	9	TRBV30	TRBJ2-1
SAREGGGRYGYT	12	TRBV20-1	TRBJ1-2
ASSTLTSGGQNEQY	14	TRBV7-8	TRBJ2-7
ASSLQNEQF	9	TRBV5-1	TRBJ2-1
ASSPMDAKAF	10	TRBV12-3/TRBV12-4	TRBJ1-1
ASSLAVGIEF	10	TRBV7-9	TRBJ2-1
ASSRRRDTEAF	11	TRBV2	TRBJ1-1
SARDLNFNTEAF	12	TRBV20-1	TRBJ1-1
ASSLGLSSGSQETQY	15	TRBV5-4	TRBJ2-5
ASTGWTTNEKLF	12	TRBV19	TRBJ1-4
ASSSRGTNYGYT	12	TRBV6-5	TRBJ1-2
ASSFKGGRKPGELF	14	TRBV6-2/TRBV6-3	TRBJ2-2
ASSLVTANYGYT	12	TRBV5-4	TRBJ1-2
ATSRVPGGGSYSPLH	15	TRBV15	TRBJ1-6
ASSKVPSTGYNSPLH	15	TRBV7-9	TRBJ1-6
ASSPRWGQDNEQF	13	TRBV7-8	TRBJ2-1
ASSTRTGGNYGYT	13	TRBV5-1	TRBJ1-2
ASSPGQGFATDTQY	14	TRBV27	TRBJ2-3